This T cell receptor beta chain originates from a study of blood T cells in healthy people across ages. The donors, healthy Caucasians from Russia, were aged 6 to 90. The CDR3 runs to 13 residues. The ends were cut back, 4 bases at V and 11 bases at J, with 20 bases in the middle. Germline CDR1 SQVTM, CDR2 ANQGSEA. Through a sample-barcoded 5' primer and a J-beta primer mix, a second PCR was run for about 6 to 12 cycles. A template-switch adaptor containing 12 random nucleotides labeled each cDNA molecule. MiXCR, run by TCRdb on the 5' RACE reads, gives a single entry per CDR3 protein. The table shows a few hundred thousand distinct CDR3 sequences, with approximately 27% occurring only once.

The sequencing input was blood. The V gene is TRBV29-1, the J gene TRBJ2-5; D not resolved. This TCR derives from a woman in her 70s in good health. For the CDR3, the DNA is TGCAGCGTTGCCTGGGTCGGTCGGAAAGAGCAGTACTTC. It is translated as CSVAWVGRKEQYF. The full variable domain, its missing parts supplied by reference TRBV29-1 and TRBJ2-5, is SAVISQKPSRDICQRGTSLTIQCQVDSQVTMMFWYRQQPGQSLTLIATANQGSEATYESGFVIDKFPISRPNLTFSTLTVSNMSPEDSSIYLCSVAWVGRKEQYFGPGTRLLVL.